This T cell receptor beta chain originates from a study of shared clonotypes between healthy human individuals. Genomic DNA from each subset was divided evenly over several immunoSEQ plates. Per the study methods: Junction-only sequences produced by ImmunoSEQ had no quality scores, so filtering differed. The method was immunoSEQ multiplex PCR; TCRdb's version includes in-frame clones alone and lacks a portion of them. V, J and clone size are those of that table, while D and trimming were read from the DNA. The sample has approximately 2.5 million clones, around nine tenths seen once; the top ten hold about 0.13%. For this clone: Its antigen remains unidentified.

General observations from the study: In having few donors, the study represented limited genetic and exposure-history diversity.

The germline CDR1 and CDR2 sequences are SNHLY and FYNNEI. With 7 bases removed from V and 4 bases from J, the gap between germline ends came to 10 bases. CDR3 size: 12 residues. Material: naive CD4+ T cells sorted from blood. Stated subset: CD45RA+ positively selected. V usage is TRBV2 and J usage is TRBJ1-2; unclear D gene. The receptor's source is a man between 18 and 29 years old in good health. The CDR3 coding sequence is TGTGCCAGCACCGCAGAAGGCTATGGCTACACCTTC. This translates into CASTAEGYGYTF.